This entry describes one T cell receptor (beta chain). These data belong to a study of blood T cell repertoires in COVID-19. Study background: Both acute and convalescent COVID-19 samples were obtained from the United States, Italy and Spain. Sources were T cells, B-cell-depleted T cells, or PBMCs; the material itself was cDNA or gDNA.

The CDR3 covers 14 residues. V shed 6 bases, J shed 3 bases, and the junction held 3 bases outside the gene matches. Germline values: CDR1 SGHTA, CDR2 FQGNSA. Original processing methods: Reference gene primers were amplified, and this amplification served to estimate nucleated cell counts. Profiling relied on immunoSEQ multiplex PCR, and the TCRdb table lists in-frame clones only, not all of them. The V and J calls and clone size are taken from that table; D and trimming were inferred from the DNA. The sample includes hundreds of thousands of clones, around nine tenths seen only once; the top ten take around 6.5%.

The clonotype originates from a man in his sixties who had recovered from COVID-19. The chain uses TRBV7-2 and TRBJ2-3; 10 positions match TRBD2. The sample consisted of peripheral blood. CDR3 in amino acids: CASRPAGGTDTQYF. CDR3 coding DNA: TGTGCCAGCAGACCAGCGGGGGGGACAGATACGCAGTATTTT.